Below, 13 T cell receptor beta chains from the same sample are listed, as sequenced in a study of Ad26.COV2.S vaccination and SARS-CoV-2 variants. Clones were read by immunoSEQ multiplex PCR, and TCRdb kept only the in-frame ones, dropping some. The table records about 680,000 clones, roughly nine tenths of them present only once. Noted treatment: about 20 received Ad26.COV2.S at low or high dose, single or two shots; 5 received placebo; per-sample allocation not given. Sample collection was performed on day 63 after the first vaccine or placebo injection. The material was peripheral blood, obtained in a trial of Ad26.COV2.S vaccine versus placebo. These receptor sequences come from a person between 18 and 59 years old who received the Ad26.COV2.S COVID-19 vaccine or a placebo.

The chain recombines TRBV14 with TRBJ2-5; 8 bases fit TRBD2. The CDR3 sequence is 16 residues long. The germline V gene encodes CDR1 SGHDN and CDR2 FVKESK. V dropped 2 bases and J dropped 5; count of bases not matched to a gene: 10. CDR3 region: CASSQWSGSNGETQYF. The CDR3 DNA reads TGTGCCAGCAGCCAATGGAGCGGGAGTAATGGCGAGACCCAGTACTTC.

The chain uses TRBV2 and TRBJ2-7, with TRBD1 matching 7 bases. This CDR3 is built from 14 residues. Unmatched junction bases numbered 7, after V lost 8 bases and J lost 0 bases. Germline assignment: CDR1 SNHLY and CDR2 FYNNEI. CDR3 sequence: CASRGQVSSYEQYF. DNA of the CDR3: TGTGCCAGCCGTGGACAGGTTAGCTCCTACGAGCAGTACTTC.

The chain employs TRBV9 and TRBJ2-5, with D possibly TRBD1 on 5 matching bases. V lost 1 base and J 1 base, leaving 11 bases between the germline ends. CDR3 length equals 15 residues. CDR1 and CDR2 from the germline V gene are SGDLS and YYNGEE. The CDR3 DNA follows: TGTGCCAGCAGCGTAAACCAGGGCAGCCAAGAGACCCAGTACTTC. It encodes CASSVNQGSQETQYF. Filled out from reference TRBV9 and TRBJ2-5, the complete variable domain reads DSGVTQTPKHLITATGQRVTLRCSPRSGDLSVYWYQQSLDQGLQFLIQYYNGEERAKGNILERFSAQQFPDLHSELNLSSLELGDSALYFCASSVNQGSQETQYFGPGTRLLVL.

This rearrangement joins TRBV5-6 to TRBJ2-5; D is perhaps TRBD1 or TRBD2 (5 bases each). There are 13 residues in the CDR3. Trimming cost V 3 bases and J 5 bases, with 11 bases left between them. Germline CDR1 SGHDT, CDR2 YYEEEE. The DNA of the CDR3 is TGTGCCAGCAGCTATTGGGGGACGGAGACCCAGTACTTC. Translated, it gives CASSYWGTETQYF. The whole variable domain, remainder taken from reference TRBV5-6 and TRBJ2-5, is DAGVTQSPTHLIKTRGQQVTLRCSPKSGHDTVSWYQQALGQGPQFIFQYYEEEERQRGNFPDRFSGHQFPNYSSELNVNALLLGDSALYLCASSYWGTETQYFGPGTRLLVL.

The rearrangement uses TRBV5-1 and TRBJ2-7, with no clear D. Germline V lookup: CDR1 SGHRS, CDR2 YFSETQ. The ends were cut back, 4 bases at V and 2 bases at J, with 16 bases in the middle. This CDR3 comprises 15 residues. CDR3 bases: TGCGCCAGCAGCCAAACCCCCGCGTCGGCCTACGAGCAGTACTTC. Translation gives CASSQTPASAYEQYF.

The chain joins TRBV9 to TRBJ1-1, with D hard to call. V dropped 1 base and J dropped 1 base, with 11 bases sitting between them. The CDR3 is 15 amino acids. Germline loops: CDR1 SGDLS, CDR2 YYNGEE. CDR3 nucleotides: TGTGCCAGCAGCGTAAGCCCCAGGCCGAACACTGAAGCTTTCTTT. The encoded protein is CASSVSPRPNTEAFF.

The chain combines TRBV13 with TRBJ1-2, with TRBD1 matching over 8 bases. Looked up from germline, CDR1 is PRHDT and CDR2 is FYEKMQ (reference sequence). The CDR3 runs to 14 residues. With V trimmed by 8 bases and J by 6 bases, 11 bases remained unmatched. The CDR3 DNA is TGTGCCAGCTTAATTTTGGACAGGGAGCATGGCTACACCTTC. As protein: CASLILDREHGYTF.

The genes are TRBV4-2 and TRBJ2-1, with 7 bases fitting TRBD2. The CDR3 contains 15 residues. CDR1 and CDR2 from the germline V gene are LGHNA and YNFKEQ. Unmatched junction bases numbered 3, after V lost 4 bases and J lost 0 bases. In DNA form, the CDR3 reads TGTGCCAGCAGCCGGGACTATTCCTCCTACAATGAGCAGTTCTTC. Translating gives CASSRDYSSYNEQFF.

The V call is TRBV10-3, the J call TRBJ2-3; D gene ambiguous. The CDR3 length is 14 residues. The germline V and J ends were trimmed by 0 bases and 8 bases, with 12 bases remaining between them. Looked up from germline, CDR1 is ENHRY and CDR2 is SYGVKD. The DNA for the CDR3 is TGTGCCATCAGTGAGTCCGGCGCATTGGGTACGCAGTATTTT. Protein product: CAISESGALGTQYF.

In this sample, this clone turned up once. The chain has TRBV5-1 and TRBJ2-2; 9 nucleotides align to TRBD1. V lost 0 bases and J lost 5; bases outside the gene matches: 14. CDR1 SGHRS and CDR2 YFSETQ come from the germline V gene. The length of the CDR3 is 19 residues. CDR3 in DNA: TGCGCCAGCAGCTTGGATACGGACAGGGGAATCAGAGGGACCGGGGAGCTGTTTTTT. Its protein is CASSLDTDRGIRGTGELFF. Full variable domain (remainder filled in from reference TRBV5-1 and TRBJ2-2): KAGVTQTPRYLIKTRGQQVTLSCSPISGHRSVSWYQQTPGQGLQFLFEYFSETQRNKGNFPGRFSGRQFSNSRSEMNVSTLELGDSALYLCASSLDTDRGIRGTGELFFGEGSRLTVL.

V usage is TRBV30 and J usage is TRBJ2-2; D possibly uses TRBD1 or TRBD2 (6 bases each). The CDR3 length is 15 residues. Per the germline V gene, CDR1 is GTSNPN and CDR2 is SVGIG (reference sequence). V was pared by 3 bases and J by 4 bases, with 15 bases between. Written as DNA, the CDR3 is TGTGCCTGGAGCGGATGGACAGCGGGCACCGGGGAGCTGTTTTTT. Translating it yields CAWSGWTAGTGELFF.

The gene calls are TRBV9 and TRBJ2-3, with 9 bases fitting TRBD2. Germline CDR1 and CDR2: SGDLS and YYNGEE. The CDR3 contains 14 residues. The junction had 3 bases not matched to a gene; V was cut back by 5 bases and J by 2 bases. The CDR3 sequence is CASSRLADTDTQYF. CDR3 in DNA: TGTGCCAGCAGTCGACTAGCGGACACAGATACGCAGTATTTT.

The chain is built from TRBV6-5 and TRBJ1-1; D unclear. CDR3 length: 14 residues. CDR1 is MNHEY, CDR2 SVGAGI, per germline. The V end was cut by 1 base, the J end by 9 bases, with 15 bases between. The CDR3 nucleotides are TGTGCCAGCAGTTACTTTACCGGCGATGGGAAAGCTTTCTTT. Its protein product is CASSYFTGDGKAFF.